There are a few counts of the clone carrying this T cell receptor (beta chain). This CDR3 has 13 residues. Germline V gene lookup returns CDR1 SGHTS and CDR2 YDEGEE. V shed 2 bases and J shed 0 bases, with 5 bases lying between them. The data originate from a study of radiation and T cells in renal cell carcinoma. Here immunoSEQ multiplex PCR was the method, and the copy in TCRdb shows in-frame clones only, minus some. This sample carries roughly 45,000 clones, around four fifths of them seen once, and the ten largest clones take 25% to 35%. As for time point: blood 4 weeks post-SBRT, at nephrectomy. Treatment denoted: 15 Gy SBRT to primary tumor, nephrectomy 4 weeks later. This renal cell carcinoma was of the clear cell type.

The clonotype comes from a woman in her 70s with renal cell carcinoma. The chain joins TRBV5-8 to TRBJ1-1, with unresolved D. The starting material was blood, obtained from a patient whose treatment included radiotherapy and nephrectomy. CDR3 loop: CASSLELNTEAFF. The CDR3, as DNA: TGTGCCAGCAGCTTAGAGTTGAACACTGAAGCTTTCTTT.